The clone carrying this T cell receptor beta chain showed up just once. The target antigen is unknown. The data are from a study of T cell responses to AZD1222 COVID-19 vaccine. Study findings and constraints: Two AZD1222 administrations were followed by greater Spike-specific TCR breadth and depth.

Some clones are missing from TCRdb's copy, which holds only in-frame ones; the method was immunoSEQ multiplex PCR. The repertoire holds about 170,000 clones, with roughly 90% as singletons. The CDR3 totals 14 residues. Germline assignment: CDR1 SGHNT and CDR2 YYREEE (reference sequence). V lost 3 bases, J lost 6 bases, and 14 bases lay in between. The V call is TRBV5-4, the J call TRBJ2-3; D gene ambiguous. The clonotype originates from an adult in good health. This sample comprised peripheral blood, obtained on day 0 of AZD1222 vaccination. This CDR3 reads CASSSRTLPDTQYF. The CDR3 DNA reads TGTGCCAGCAGCTCTCGGACCCTCCCCGATACGCAGTATTTT.